This TCR beta chain was documented in a study of blood T cells in healthy people across ages (dated by TCRdb to between 2014 and 2017). Regarding the study in general: In model experiments, roughly one uniquely barcoded TCR beta cDNA molecule per two T cells was captured by template switching. Age-related changes in TCR beta repertoire diversity were measured in the study by deep sequencing normalized with unique cDNA molecular identifiers. The donors were split into four age groups: young (average about 15 years), middle-aged (39), aged (approximately 60) and long-lived (approximately 89). Donors of different ages were randomly distributed across sequencing lanes to avoid experimental bias. Two additional independent replicas of 1 million unique cDNA reads from the same blood draw were analyzed for two donors (one aged 18 to 30 and one aged 80 or older). Study-wide conclusions, independent of this receptor: As age increased, observed TCR beta diversity per million T cells dropped in a roughly linear way, and a significant reduction was already evident by age 40. Because donor CMV infection status was unknown, age-related changes in expanded clonotypes were potentially confounded. The long-lived group showed more naive CD4+ T cells, fewer expanded clones and increased TCR diversity than the aged group, suggesting age selection. Estimates of total diversity from one million sequenced T cells were regarded as lower bounds and underestimates. A strong correlation was found between observed TCR beta diversity and the percentage of naive T cells measured by flow cytometry. Because profiling used bulk unsorted PBMCs, naive and antigen-experienced compartments could not be compared conclusively.

Library preparation used 5' RACE. Sequenced using an Illumina HiSeq 2500. A second roughly 6 to 11 cycle PCR used a sample-barcoded 5' primer and a J-beta primer mix. Each TCR beta cDNA molecule received a unique molecular identifier from a template-switch 5' adaptor carrying 12 random nucleotides. Each sample yielded at least 2.5 million CDR3-containing paired-end reads. First-strand cDNA was synthesized from all RNA with the Mint cDNA synthesis kit, primed by a TRBC-specific oligonucleotide. All cDNA was treated with uracil-DNA glycosylase and then went through a first 18-cycle PCR with the universal primers M1SS and BC2_uni_R. As for how the authors treated the data: Normalization of each sample was performed by random selection of 1 million high-quality reads, each carrying a distinct molecular identifier. Reads sharing molecular identifiers were discarded rather than binned into consensus sequences. MiTCR, with a Q25 quality threshold and the strictest error-elimination algorithm, was used for CDR3 identification, clonotype clustering and error correction. A nonparametric unseen species model using Euler transformation provided a lower-bound estimate of total TCR beta diversity. Clones were called with MiXCR by TCRdb after fastp trimmed the public reads at Q25, and only in-frame beta chains were retained. Each record represents a unique CDR3 protein, reported with the most common genes and DNA among its rows. TCRdb, not the original authors, processed these V and J calls. The sample contains around 870,000 distinct CDR3 sequences, more than 25% of them found a single time. The ten largest account for 17% of the sample.

This clonotype was seen many times. Its antigen is still unknown. No clone much larger than this one lies a single base away; base qualities are absent. Donors were 39 systemically healthy Caucasian individuals from Russia aged roughly 6 to 100 years. About 10 milliliters of peripheral blood were collected from each donor into EDTA-treated Vacutainer tubes. PBMCs were isolated by Ficoll-Paque density-gradient centrifugation, with at least 7 million obtained per sample. Total RNA was extracted from PBMCs with Trizol reagent, with at least 5 micrograms obtained per sample. The percentages of naive CD45RAhigh/CD27high T cells were determined by flow cytometry on a PBMC aliquot from every donor. Reading from cysteine to phenylalanine, the CDR3 counts 17 amino acids. Here the CDR3 DNA is all that survives: 51 bases in frame from base 1. The CDR1 and CDR2 encoded by the germline V gene are SGHDT and YYEEEE. V loses 3 bases at its end and J loses 0 bases; junction bases beyond the gene matches: 3.

The chain uses TRBV5-6 and TRBJ2-6; 10 central nucleotides agree with TRBD1. The origin of this receptor is a woman over 75 in good health. The sample taken for sequencing was blood. The DNA sequence is given as TGTGCCAGCAGCTGGACAGGGGGTGTCTCTGGGGCCAACGTCCTGACTTTC. This gives the protein CASSWTGGVSGANVLTF.